The clone carrying this T cell receptor beta chain was counted only a few times. Its antigen is still unknown. The V and J ends lost 5 bases and 4 bases respectively, with 18 bases between them. Germline CDR1 and CDR2: SEHNR and FQNEAQ (reference sequence). This CDR3 comprises 15 residues. CD4+CD45RO+CD25- cells were isolated as memory CD4+ T cells. Constant-region reverse primers amplified full-length variable regions, followed by semi-nested Nested Universal Primer A PCR. MiXCR was run by TCRdb on the 5' RACE reads, yielding one entry per CDR3 protein. The data hold under 35,000 distinct CDR3 sequences, with approximately 25% observed a single time. Study-wide findings and caveats: Tumor memory CD4+ T cell TCR gene usage clustered with blood and lymph node memory CD4+ cells and lymph node naive CD4+ cells. Whole repertoires were not studied in the larger cohort, only one V-J beta rearrangement.

This chain links TRBV7-9 with TRBJ2-7; a weak D match, TRBD1 (6 bases). This clonotype was sampled from a female donor with breast cancer. The sample was memory CD4+ T cells sorted from blood. Subset noted: memory CD4+ T cells, CD4+CD45RO+CD25-. CDR3 sequence: CASSPTDRRLYEQYF. The CDR3 DNA reads as TGTGCCAGCAGCCCAACTGACAGGCGTCTTTACGAGCAGTACTTC.